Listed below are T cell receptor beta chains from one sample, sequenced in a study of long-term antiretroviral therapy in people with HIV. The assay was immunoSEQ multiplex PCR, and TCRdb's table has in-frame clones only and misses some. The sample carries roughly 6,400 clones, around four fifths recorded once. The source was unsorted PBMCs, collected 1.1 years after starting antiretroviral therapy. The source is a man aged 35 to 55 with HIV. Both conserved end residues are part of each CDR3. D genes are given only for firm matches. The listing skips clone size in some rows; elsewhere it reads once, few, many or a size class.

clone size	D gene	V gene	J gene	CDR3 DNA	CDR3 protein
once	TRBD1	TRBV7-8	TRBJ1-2	TGTGCCAGCACCCGAGAGGGCAGGGGGCGCGATGACTATGGCTACACCTTC	CASTREGRGRDDYGYTF
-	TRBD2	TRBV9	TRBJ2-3	TGTGCCAGCAGCCCCGGACTAGCGGGGGGTGCCGGGCGGCTAGATACGCAGTATTTT	CASSPGLAGGAGRLDTQYF
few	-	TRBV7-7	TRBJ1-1	TGTGCCAGCAGCCATGACAGGAACACTGAAGCTTTCTTT	CASSHDRNTEAFF
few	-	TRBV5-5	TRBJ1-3	TGTGCCAGCAGCCCTTGGGCGGTGGACACCATATATTTT	CASSPWAVDTIYF
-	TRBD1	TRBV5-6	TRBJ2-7	TGTGCCAGCAGCTTTGGGACAGGGGTCAACGAGCAGTACTTC	CASSFGTGVNEQYF
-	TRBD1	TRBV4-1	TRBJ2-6	TGCGCCAGCAGCCAAACCGGGACAGCTACCTCTGGGGCCAACGTCCTGACTTTC	CASSQTGTATSGANVLTF
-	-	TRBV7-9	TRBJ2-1	TGTGCCAGCAGCTCCACGTCGGGACCCGGGCATAGGAGTCGGTTCTTC	CASSSTSGPGHRSRFF
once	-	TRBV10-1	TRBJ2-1	TGCGCCAGCAGTGAAGGGCTCTACAATGAGCAGTTCTTC	CASSEGLYNEQFF
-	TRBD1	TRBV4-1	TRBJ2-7	TGCGCCAGCAGCCCCTCAACAGGGGGTGTCTTCTACGAGCAGTACTTC	CASSPSTGGVFYEQYF
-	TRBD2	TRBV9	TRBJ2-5	TGTGCCAGCAGCGTAGGAAATAGCGGGGGGGCCCAAGAGACCCAGTACTTC	CASSVGNSGGAQETQYF
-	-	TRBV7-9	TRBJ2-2	TGTGCCAGCAGCTTAGGGAGACCGGGAACAGGGACCGGGGAGCTGTTTTTT	CASSLGRPGTGTGELFF
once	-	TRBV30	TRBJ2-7	TGTGCCTGGAGTGTAGCGGCAGGATACGAGCAGTACTTC	CAWSVAAGYEQYF
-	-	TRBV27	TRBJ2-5	TGTGCCAGCAGTTCGCGACCGCAAGAGACCCAGTACTTC	CASSSRPQETQYF
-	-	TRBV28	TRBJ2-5	TGTGCCAGCAGTTCCCCCCAGGAGACCCAGTACTTC	CASSSPQETQYF
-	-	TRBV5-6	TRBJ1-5	TGTGCCAGCACCCGGGGCCTAAATAGCAATCAGCCCCAGCATTTT	CASTRGLNSNQPQHF
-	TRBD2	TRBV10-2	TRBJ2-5	TGCGCCAGCAGTGAGGTGGGCGGGGGGGCGGAAGAGACCCAGTACTTC	CASSEVGGGAEETQYF
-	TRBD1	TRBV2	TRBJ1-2	TGTGCCAGCACTATGACAGGGTGGGGCTACACCTTC	CASTMTGWGYTF
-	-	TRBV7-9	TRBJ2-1	TGTGCCAGCAGCTCCATAAATACAGCATTTGTCGAATCCTACAATGAGCAGTTCTTC	CASSSINTAFVESYNEQFF
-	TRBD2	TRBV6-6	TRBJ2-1	TGTGCCAGCAGTAGGAGTATGGGACTAGCGTACAATGAGCAGTTCTTC	CASSRSMGLAYNEQFF
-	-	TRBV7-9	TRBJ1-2	TGTGCCAGCAGCTTTGGCAAGGGGGGGAATGGCTACACCTTC	CASSFGKGGNGYTF
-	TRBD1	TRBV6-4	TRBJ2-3	TGTGCCAGCAGTGACTCAGGTTCTAAGACAGGGGCTACAGATACGCAGTATTTT	CASSDSGSKTGATDTQYF
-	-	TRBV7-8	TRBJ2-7	TGTGCCAGCAGCTTAGATCGCAGAATGTCCTACGAGCAGTACTTC	CASSLDRRMSYEQYF
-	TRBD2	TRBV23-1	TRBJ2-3	TGCGCCAGCTCCCTAACTAGCGGGAGTGGTGATACGCAGTATTTT	CASSLTSGSGDTQYF
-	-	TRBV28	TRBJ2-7	TGTGCCAGCAGTTTCGCCCCGGGACGGAGTAGCTCCTACGAGCAGTACTTC	CASSFAPGRSSSYEQYF
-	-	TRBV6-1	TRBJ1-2	TGTGCCAGCAGTGTAAATTACAGGGATTCTTACAACTATGGCTACACCTTC	CASSVNYRDSYNYGYTF
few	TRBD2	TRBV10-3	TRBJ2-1	TGTGCCATCAGTGAGTTATTAGCGGGGGAGCAGTTCTTC	CAISELLAGEQFF
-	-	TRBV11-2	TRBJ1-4	TGTGCCAGCAGGGGGCAGGGCGGTAATGAAAAACTGTTTTTT	CASRGQGGNEKLFF
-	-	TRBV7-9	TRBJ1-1	TGTGCCAGCAGCTTAGCGATCACAGGCACTGAAGCTTTCTTT	CASSLAITGTEAFF
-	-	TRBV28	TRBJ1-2	TGTGCCAGCAGTTTTGACAGGAGCTCGGGAGGCTACACCTTC	CASSFDRSSGGYTF
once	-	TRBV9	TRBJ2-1	TGTGCCAGCAGCCCCTTCTACGATGAGCAGTTCTTC	CASSPFYDEQFF